The TCR beta chain under discussion was sequenced for a study of shared clonotypes between healthy human individuals. Overall study results and limits: Lower generation probabilities were found for non-shared clonotypes than for those shared by all four donors.

Assay: immunoSEQ multiplex PCR; the TCRdb copy retains only in-frame clones and omits some. The sample has 2 million to 2.5 million clones; 85% to 95% are singletons. Germline loops: CDR1 MNHEY, CDR2 SVGAGI. Trimming stripped 6 bases from V and 5 bases from J, with 13 bases between. CDR3 length: 13 amino acids. A remark on this clone: Its antigen remains unidentified.

The rearrangement links TRBV6-5 to TRBJ1-2; D not certain. Sequencing was carried out using naive CD4+ T cells from PBMCs. The sample's subset: CD45RA+ positively selected. The clonotype was recovered from a young man in good health. Some clones in this sample may be carry-over from other donors' samples. CDR3 amino acids: CASSIREGYGYTF. The CDR3 DNA sequence: TGTGCCAGCAGCATCCGAGAGGGTTATGGCTACACCTTC.